This record concerns one T cell receptor beta chain sequence. The antigen is undetermined. V was shortened by 2 bases and J by 4 bases, with 6 bases between the two germline ends. The germline CDR1 and CDR2 sequences are SEHNR and FQNEAQ (reference sequence). This CDR3 has 12 residues. This sample was included in a study of OX40 agonist ivuxolimab in advanced cancers. Whole-study context: Prior anti-PD-1, anti-PD-L1 or anti-CTLA-4 therapy was allowed; roughly 40% had some.

The study sampled blood at baseline, cycle 4 day 1, and cycle 7 day 1. Study-level results: With doses of 0.1-3.0 mg/kg, partial responders showed among the lowest clonal expansion. Several nonresponders also turned out to have low normalized T-cell clonal expansion.

Data came from immunoSEQ multiplex PCR; TCRdb stores just in-frame clones and leaves some out. The table lists about 64,000 clones, around four fifths of them singletons, with about 2% in the top ten. This sequence joins TRBV7-9 and TRBJ2-7; no clear D gene. The starting material was CD4+ or CD8+ T cells sorted from blood, obtained in a trial of the OX40 agonist ivuxolimab. The clonotype originates from an adult with an advanced solid tumor such as melanoma, head and neck, liver or kidney cancer. Written as DNA, the CDR3 is TGTGCCAGCAGCTTACAGGAATACGAGCAGTACTTC. Translation gives CASSLQEYEQYF.